This T cell receptor (beta chain) was recovered during a study of OX40 agonist ivuxolimab in advanced cancers. Across the whole study: Three patients had partial responses: one hepatocellular carcinoma, two cutaneous melanoma.

The assay was immunoSEQ multiplex PCR, and TCRdb's table has in-frame clones only and misses some. This sample has some 45,000 clones, with roughly 93% found just once. Broader study findings: Some nonresponders also had low normalized T-cell clonal expansion.

Turning to this clone: The antigen is undetermined.

The CDR3 has 15 amino acids. Germline V lookup: CDR1 SGHDT, CDR2 YYEEEE. Trimming took off 0 bases at V and 3 bases at J, with 9 bases between the two ends. The material sequenced was CD4+ or CD8+ T cells sorted from blood, taken in a trial of the OX40 agonist ivuxolimab. The receptor was isolated from an adult with an advanced solid tumor such as melanoma, head and neck, liver or kidney cancer. The rearrangement joins TRBV5-6 to TRBJ2-2; D is unclear. The CDR3 loop is CASSLGGPYTGELFF. The CDR3 DNA reads TGTGCCAGCAGCTTGGGTGGACCCTACACCGGGGAGCTGTTTTTT.